The TCR beta chain described here comes from a study of blood T cell repertoires in COVID-19. Study in general: Acute and convalescent COVID-19 samples came from the United States, Italy and Spain.

Profiled with immunoSEQ multiplex PCR; TCRdb holds only in-frame clones, not every one. The sample holds a few hundred thousand clones, 86% seen once. The ends were cut back, 6 bases at V and 5 bases at J, with 25 bases in the middle. CDR3 length: 18 amino acids. From germline, CDR1 is ENHRY and CDR2 SYGVKD. The genes are TRBV10-3 and TRBJ2-2, with D possibly TRBD1 on 8 matching bases. This TCR was sampled from a man older than 75 with acute or convalescent COVID-19. The material sequenced was peripheral blood. The DNA for the CDR3 is TGTGCCATCAGCCCTAGGGGGGTCGGACAGGGAGGGACCGGGGAGCTGTTTTTT. Residues: CAISPRGVGQGGTGELFF.